This paragraph covers one T cell receptor (beta chain) sequence. Antigen specificity is unknown. It was with 60 Vbeta and 13 Jbeta primers that the PCR ran. Produced via immunoSEQ multiplex PCR; TCRdb's table is partial and in-frame only. The repertoire includes about 110,000 clones, 75% to 80% of them detected once, and 1.3% sits in the top ten. This CDR3 has 14 residues. Germline-derived CDR1 and CDR2 are MDHEN and SYDVKM. Trimming removed 7 bases from V and 3 bases from J, with 14 bases in between. This specimen comes from a study of cytomegalovirus exposure and HLA in healthy donors. Study-wide results and limits: Per a prior analysis, the majority of TCR beta V segments were productive roughly 87% or roughly 30% of the time. Sequences of the TCR beta chain were said to predict the HLA-A and HLA-B alleles of most subjects accurately. The listing of 150 or so TCR beta chains classed them as cytomegalovirus-associated.

This chain links TRBV28 with TRBJ2-3, with a tentative D call TRBD1 (6 bases). The source of this sequence is a woman aged 30 to 39 in good health and CMV-seronegative. Sequences were obtained from PBMCs. In DNA, the CDR3 is TGTGCCAGCACGCCAGATCAGGGGACAGATACGCAGTATTTT. Protein sequence: CASTPDQGTDTQYF.